This paragraph reports one T cell receptor (beta chain). This receptor's antigen is unknown. No clone much larger than this one lies a single base away; base qualities are absent. This sample stems from a study of control samples from healthy donors and cancer patients (dated by TCRdb to 2020 to 2021). The germline V gene provides CDR1 SGDLS and CDR2 YYNGEE. The CDR3 holds 15 amino acids from the cysteine to the phenylalanine. Here the CDR3 DNA is all that survives: 45 bases in frame from base 1. Trimming takes 1 base from V and 0 bases from J, and the germline ends sit 10 bases apart. Libraries came from the immunoSEQ multiplex PCR assay. TCRdb holds this immuneACCESS table with in-frame rearrangements only. Some clones are missing; in checked studies, unresolved V genes explain under half, and the rest has no known cause. The sample data list under 85,000 clones, and 90% to 95% of these were observed just once. Roughly 1.2% of the sample goes to the ten largest clones.

The source of this sequence is a woman between 40 and 55 years old with lung cancer. The rearranged segments are TRBV9 and TRBJ1-2; the best D guess is TRBD1, with 5 bases matching. Input material: PBMCs. The CDR3: CASSVRDGSNYGYTF. Read as DNA, the sequence is TGTGCCAGCAGCGTACGGGACGGTTCTAACTATGGCTACACCTTC.